The clone carrying this T cell receptor beta chain has more than one count but fewer than ten. Its antigen is as yet unknown. This entry comes from a study of T-cell reconstitution after alpha-beta-depleted transplantation in children. Study outcomes and limitations: The study traced high day-60 TCRbeta diversity in some patients to surviving recipient T cells and thymic progenitors. As was reported, about two months after transplant, alpha-beta T cells came from several hundred expanded graft clones. Hyperexpanded clones declined; after one year, newly produced T cells mostly supplied diversity.

Using unique molecular identifiers, the investigators prepared the TCRbeta library. TCRdb reprocessed the PCR reads with MiXCR, giving one entry per CDR3 protein. This sample has around 420,000 distinct CDR3 sequences; 15% to 20% occur once, and the top ten carry 25% to 35%. The CDR3 totals 14 residues. Germline V lookup: CDR1 LNHDA, CDR2 SQIVND (reference sequence). The V segment lost 5 bases and the J segment 11 bases; nucleotides outside the gene matches: 7. This specimen consisted of PBMCs, mostly from graft donor cells, obtained 360 days after TCRalphabeta/CD19-depleted stem cell transplant. The J gene is TRBJ1-4, the V gene TRBV19, with 11 bases aligning to TRBD1. The source is a boy in the first two years of life who had a stem cell transplant for Wiskott-Aldrich syndrome, so the T cells may come from the graft donor. The CDR3, as DNA: TGTGCCAGTAGTTCAGGGGGGACAGGGGGGAAACTGTTTTTT. As protein: CASSSGGTGGKLFF.